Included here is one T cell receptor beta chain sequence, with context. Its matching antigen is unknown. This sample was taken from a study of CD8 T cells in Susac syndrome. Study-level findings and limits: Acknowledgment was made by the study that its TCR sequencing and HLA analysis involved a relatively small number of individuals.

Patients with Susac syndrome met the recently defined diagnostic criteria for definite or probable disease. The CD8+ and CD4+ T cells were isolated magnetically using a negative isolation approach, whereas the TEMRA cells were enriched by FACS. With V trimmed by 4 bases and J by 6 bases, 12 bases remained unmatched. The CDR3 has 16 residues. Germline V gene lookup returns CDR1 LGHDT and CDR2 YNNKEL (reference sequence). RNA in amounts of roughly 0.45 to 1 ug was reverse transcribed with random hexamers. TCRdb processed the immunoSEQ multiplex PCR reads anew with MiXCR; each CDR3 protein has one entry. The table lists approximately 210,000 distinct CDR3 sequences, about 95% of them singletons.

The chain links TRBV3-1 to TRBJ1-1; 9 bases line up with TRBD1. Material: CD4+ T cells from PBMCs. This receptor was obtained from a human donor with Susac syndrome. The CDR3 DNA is TGTGCCAGCAGCCGCCGGACAGGGGTGAGGGGGGCTGAAGCTTTCTTT. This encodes CASSRRTGVRGAEAFF.